The 9 T cell receptor beta chains below were found in one sample sequenced in a study of shared clonotypes between healthy human individuals. Produced via immunoSEQ multiplex PCR; TCRdb's table is partial and in-frame only. The table has 490,000 or so clones, 79% seen once; the top ten hold about 12%. The sequenced sample was PBMCs. These receptors came from a woman aged 40-49 years in good health. Some clones in this sample may be carry-over from other donors' samples.

This clone was seen more than once but under ten times. The chain uses TRBV27 and TRBJ1-1; a possible D gene is TRBD1 (5 bases). The CDR3 has 14 residues. Germline lookup yields CDR1 MNHEY and CDR2 SMNVEV (reference sequence). The ends were cut back, 6 bases at V and 1 base at J, with 12 bases in the middle. The CDR3: CASSSAQGNTEAFF. DNA of the CDR3: TGTGCCAGCAGCTCCGCTCAGGGGAACACTGAAGCTTTCTTT.

V is TRBV5-1 and J is TRBJ1-1; perhaps TRBD1 as D (5 bases). Deletions cut 3 bases from V and 0 bases from J, with 9 bases between. From germline, CDR1 is SGHRS and CDR2 YFSETQ. The CDR3 runs to 14 residues. This chain's CDR3 is CASSWDGMNTEAFF. CDR3 DNA sequence: TGCGCCAGCAGCTGGGACGGAATGAACACTGAAGCTTTCTTT. The variable domain in full, with the rest retrieved from reference TRBV5-1 and TRBJ1-1, is KAGVTQTPRYLIKTRGQQVTLSCSPISGHRSVSWYQQTPGQGLQFLFEYFSETQRNKGNFPGRFSGRQFSNSRSEMNVSTLELGDSALYLCASSWDGMNTEAFFGQGTRLTVV.

The chain joins TRBV10-3 to TRBJ1-2, with a weak D call TRBD1 (5 bases). The CDR3 loop spans 14 amino acids. V lost 3 bases to trimming and J lost 1 base, with 9 bases between them. Germline CDR1 ENHRY, CDR2 SYGVKD. The CDR3 is CAISEGDLNYGYTF. In DNA form, the CDR3 reads TGTGCCATCAGTGAAGGGGATCTTAACTATGGCTACACCTTC.

CDR3 in amino acids: CASSPQIPGTEAFF. The CDR3 region has the DNA TGTGCCAGCAGCCCCCAAATACCGGGAACTGAAGCTTTCTTT. This sequence joins TRBV11-2 and TRBJ1-1; D gene ambiguous. Germline V gene lookup returns CDR1 SGHAT and CDR2 FQNNGV. V lost 5 bases to trimming and J lost 5 bases, with 15 bases between them. The CDR3 covers 14 residues.

The chain carries TRBV4-3 and TRBJ1-3; D might be TRBD1 (5 bases). The V end lost 4 bases, the J end lost 2 bases, and 15 bases lay between the germline ends. Germline-derived CDR1 and CDR2 are LGHNA and YSLEER. The CDR3 length is 16 residues. The CDR3 sequence: CASSLGPGSTGNTIYF. DNA of the CDR3: TGCGCCAGCAGCCTGGGACCGGGATCAACTGGAAACACCATATATTTT.

V gene TRBV7-2 combines with J gene TRBJ2-5; D might be TRBD1 or TRBD2, each matching 5 bases. The DNA matches TRBJ2-7 better at its end, which makes the J call doubtful. CDR1 is SGHTA, CDR2 FQGNSA, per germline. The CDR3 length is 15 residues. The CDR3 reads CASSLGTVLSYEQYF. Written as DNA, the CDR3 is TGTGCCAGCAGCCTCGGGACGGTCCTCTCCTACGAGCAGTACTTC.

The chain links TRBV6-1 to TRBJ1-2; D not resolved. Trimming took 0 bases from V and 11 from J, leaving 19 bases between them. Per the germline V gene, CDR1 is MNHNS and CDR2 is SASEGT. CDR3 length: 15 residues. The CDR3 is CASSEAGSGGMGYTF. The CDR3 bases are TGTGCCAGCAGTGAAGCAGGGTCGGGCGGAATGGGGTACACCTTC.

The chain couples TRBV6-1 to TRBJ2-7, with TRBD1 matching 8 bases. V lost 7 bases to trimming and J lost 0 bases; unmatched junction nucleotides: 5. Germline assignment: CDR1 MNHNS and CDR2 SASEGT. There are 14 residues in the CDR3. In DNA, the CDR3 is TGTGCCAGCAACCCGGACAGGGCCTCCTACGAGCAGTACTTC. Amino acid sequence: CASNPDRASYEQYF.

J is TRBJ2-1 and V is TRBV5-1, with 8 nucleotides matching TRBD2. V trimming: 5 bases; J trimming: 2 bases; junction bases outside the gene matches: 12. The germline CDR1 and CDR2 sequences are SGHRS and YFSETQ. The CDR3 has 17 residues. The CDR3 DNA sequence: TGCGCCAGCAGGTTACGTCTAGCGGGTGCTACCTACAATGAGCAGTTCTTC. It specifies CASRLRLAGATYNEQFF. Full variable domain (missing parts from reference TRBV5-1 and TRBJ2-1): KAGVTQTPRYLIKTRGQQVTLSCSPISGHRSVSWYQQTPGQGLQFLFEYFSETQRNKGNFPGRFSGRQFSNSRSEMNVSTLELGDSALYLCASRLRLAGATYNEQFFGPGTRLTVL.